One and the same sample provided the 28 T cell receptor beta chains below, sequenced in a study of blood T cells in healthy people across ages. With a J-beta primer mix and a sample-barcoded 5' primer, a second PCR ran about 6 to 11 cycles. In TCRdb, the 5' RACE reads were re-called with MiXCR into one record per CDR3 protein. The repertoire has about 680,000 distinct CDR3 sequences, over 45% of them found once; the top ten carry roughly 31%. The sample taken for sequencing was blood. Source of these receptors: a woman aged 55-69 years in good health.

This clonotype has a handful of counts. The V call is TRBV21-1, the J call TRBJ1-5; the table names TRBD1, a call not compared with the DNA. TRBV21-1 is noted as a pseudogene. The CDR3 runs to 17 residues. CDR3 protein: CASSKEEGALGNQPQHF. The CDR3 bases are TGTGCCAGCAGCAAAGAGGAGGGGGCTCTTGGAAATCAGCCCCAGCATTTT.

This clonotype showed up just a few times. The chain's CDR3 is CASSVGGGRTDTQYF. The CDR3 DNA sequence: TGTGCCAGCAGCGTAGGCGGCGGCCGCACAGATACGCAGTATTTT. This sequence joins TRBV9 and TRBJ2-3, with D unresolved. V lost 0 bases and J 1 base, leaving 9 bases between the germline ends. Germline V gene data show CDR1 as SGDLS and CDR2 as YYNGEE. The CDR3 loop spans 15 amino acids.

V usage is TRBV4-2 and J usage is TRBJ2-1; D may be TRBD1 (6 bases). Germline V lookup: CDR1 LGHNA, CDR2 YNFKEQ. V was shortened by 1 base and J by 2 bases, with 15 bases between the two germline ends. The CDR3 length is 17 residues. The CDR3 loop reads CASSQGSSGVAYNEQFF. DNA of the CDR3: TGTGCCAGCAGCCAAGGATCGTCAGGGGTGGCCTACAATGAGCAGTTCTTC.

This clonotype showed up just a few times. The rearrangement joins TRBV20-1 to TRBJ2-5; a weak D match, TRBD2 (6 bases). The V gene's germline CDR1 is DFQATT and CDR2 SNEGSKA (reference sequence). The CDR3 totals 11 residues. The V and J ends lost 8 bases and 0 bases respectively, with 7 bases between them. CDR3 nucleotides: TGCAGTTGGGACTACCAAGAGACCCAGTACTTC. It translates to CSWDYQETQYF.

The chain has TRBV3-1 and TRBJ2-2; D may be TRBD2 (5 bases). The V end lost 3 bases, the J end lost 2 bases, and 13 bases lay between the germline ends. This CDR3 contains 16 residues. Germline CDR1 is LGHDT and CDR2 is YNNKEL (reference sequence). CDR3 in amino acids: CASSQRSGTNTGELFF. DNA for the CDR3: TGTGCCAGCAGCCAGCGGAGCGGCACAAACACCGGGGAGCTGTTTTTT. Supplemented by reference TRBV3-1 and TRBJ2-2, the full variable domain reads DTAVSQTPKYLVTQMGNDKSIKCEQNLGHDTMYWYKQDSKKFLKIMFSYNNKELIINETVPNRFSPKSPDKAHLNLHINSLELGDSAVYFCASSQRSGTNTGELFFGEGSRLTVL.

This chain uses TRBV28 with TRBJ2-3, with TRBD1 matching 9 bases. Germline assignment: CDR1 MDHEN and CDR2 SYDVKM. CDR3 length: 15 residues. The V gene end was trimmed by 2 bases and the J gene end by 7 bases; junction bases not matched to a gene: 7. CDR3 bases: TGTGCCAGCAGTTTACCGGGACAGGGAATTAATACGCAGTATTTT. It translates to CASSLPGQGINTQYF.

V and J are TRBV20-1 and TRBJ2-3; D is perhaps TRBD1 or TRBD2 (5 bases each). The length of the CDR3 is 13 residues. Germline V gives CDR1 DFQATT, CDR2 SNEGSKA (reference sequence). Trimming pared 6 bases from V and 3 bases from J, leaving 13 bases between. CDR3 in DNA: TGCAGTGCCCCCGGGACGGGTACAGATACGCAGTATTTT. It encodes CSAPGTGTDTQYF.

The genes are TRBV5-6 and TRBJ2-4; 7 bases fit TRBD2. The assigned J gene may be wrong: the sequence end matches TRBJ2-7 better. The CDR3 is made up of 14 amino acids. CDR1 and CDR2 from the germline V gene are SGHDT and YYEEEE. CDR3 region: CASSLAGTYGEQYF. Here the CDR3 DNA reads TGTGCCAGCAGCTTAGCGGGGACCTACGGCGAGCAGTACTTC.

On this clonotype itself: Just one base apart from a much larger clone, this may be a read error. V is TRBV20-1 and J is TRBJ2-1, with 10 bases that match TRBD2. Germline V CDR1 and CDR2: DFQATT, SNEGSKA (reference sequence). This CDR3 contains 14 residues. The DNA for the CDR3 is TGCAGTGCTCCCCAGCGGGAGGGGAAAAATGATCAGTTCTTC. It translates to CSAPQREGKNDQFF.

This clonotype has a handful of counts. V usage is TRBV5-1 and J usage is TRBJ2-7, with D maybe TRBD1 (5 bases). Trimming pared 4 bases from V and 3 bases from J, leaving 17 bases between. The CDR3 loop spans 15 amino acids. Looked up from germline, CDR1 is SGHRS and CDR2 is YFSETQ. The CDR3 DNA reads TGCGCCAGCAGCCAGCAGGGTGGCAGCGTCTACGAGCAGTACTTC. Translated: CASSQQGGSVYEQYF.

The rearrangement joins TRBV20-1 to TRBJ1-2; D may be TRBD1 (5 bases). This CDR3 is 13 amino acids long. CDR1 is DFQATT and CDR2 is SNEGSKA in the germline V gene (reference sequence). Trimming took off 3 bases at V and 8 bases at J, with 16 bases between the two ends. The CDR3 DNA reads as TGCAGTGCTAGGGAGGTGACAGTGGGCGGCTACACCTTC. This sequence encodes CSAREVTVGGYTF.

The chain couples TRBV2 to TRBJ2-3, with D possibly being TRBD1 (5 bases). Trimming left V 4 bases short and J 7 bases short, with 12 bases between. In germline, CDR1 is SNHLY, CDR2 FYNNEI. This CDR3 has 13 residues. CDR3 in DNA: TGTGCCAGCAGTGCCCTAACAGGATATACGCAGTATTTT. Encoded protein: CASSALTGYTQYF.

This clonotype has a handful of counts. The chain combines TRBV27 with TRBJ2-7, with D perhaps TRBD1 or TRBD2 (6 bases each). V lost 6 bases and J lost 2, with 8 bases in between. The CDR3 totals 12 residues. Germline CDR1 MNHEY, CDR2 SMNVEV (reference sequence). Here the CDR3 reads CASRRGAYEQYF. The CDR3, as DNA: TGTGCCAGCAGAAGGGGGGCCTACGAGCAGTACTTC.

This clonotype was counted a few times. The chain combines TRBV7-6 with TRBJ1-5; D might be TRBD1 (5 bases). Per germline, CDR1 SGHVS and CDR2 FNYEAQ. Trimming cost V 2 bases and J 9 bases, with 11 bases left between them. This CDR3 spans 13 amino acids. The CDR3 DNA sequence: TGTGCCAGCAGCTTAAGGGCGGGGGGGCCCCAGCATTTT. Translation: CASSLRAGGPQHF.

The chain uses TRBV9 and TRBJ1-5; D may be TRBD1 (5 bases). The CDR3 extends over 14 amino acids. Per the germline V gene, CDR1 is SGDLS and CDR2 is YYNGEE. The ends were cut back, 4 bases at V and 2 bases at J, with 10 bases in the middle. CDR3 sequence: CASSTGVRNQPQHF. For the CDR3, the DNA is TGTGCCAGCAGCACGGGGGTGCGCAATCAGCCCCAGCATTTT.

The table lists this clonotype with a count of one. The chain carries TRBV28 and TRBJ1-6, with 9 bases identical to TRBD1. The germline gives CDR1 MDHEN, CDR2 SYDVKM. With 5 bases clipped from V and 7 bases from J, the junction kept 6 bases outside the gene matches. This CDR3 region has 15 residues. The CDR3 DNA follows: TGTGCCAGCAGTCCACAGGGGGCTGGCAATTCACCCCTCCACTTT. Encoded protein: CASSPQGAGNSPLHF.

The chain is built from TRBV4-2 and TRBJ1-4; D unclear. The CDR3 extends over 14 amino acids. The germline V and J ends were trimmed by 4 bases and 5 bases, with 11 bases remaining between them. Germline V CDR1 and CDR2: LGHNA, YNFKEQ. CDR3 region: CASSPQAENEKLFF. Written as DNA, the CDR3 is TGTGCCAGCAGCCCCCAGGCCGAGAATGAAAAACTGTTTTTT.

This clonotype showed up just a few times. V is TRBV29-1 and J is TRBJ2-5; no clear D gene. CDR3 size: 12 residues. Trimming shortened V by 7 bases and J by 5 bases, and 14 bases separated the two germline ends. Germline V gene data show CDR1 as SQVTM and CDR2 as ANQGSEA. The CDR3: CSGTKKTETQYF. The CDR3 DNA reads as TGCAGCGGCACTAAAAAGACGGAGACCCAGTACTTC. Variable domain in full (rest from reference TRBV29-1 and TRBJ2-5): SAVISQKPSRDICQRGTSLTIQCQVDSQVTMMFWYRQQPGQSLTLIATANQGSEATYESGFVIDKFPISRPNLTFSTLTVSNMSPEDSSIYLCSGTKKTETQYFGPGTRLLVL.

The chain employs TRBV3-1 and TRBJ2-4; 9 nucleotides align to TRBD1. The J call may not be correct, given that the DNA end is closer to TRBJ2-7. The CDR3 is made up of 16 amino acids. The germline gives CDR1 LGHDT, CDR2 YNNKEL (reference sequence). CDR3 in DNA: TGTGCCAGCAGCCGAGTCGGGACAGGGCGGTCCTACGAGCAGTACTTC. It codes for CASSRVGTGRSYEQYF.

This clonotype has only a few counts. This chain links TRBV27 with TRBJ2-7, with 12 nucleotides matching TRBD2. The germline gives CDR1 MNHEY, CDR2 SMNVEV (reference sequence). The CDR3 extends over 16 amino acids. Germline trimming cut 6 bases from V and 7 bases from J; bases unmatched to any gene: 13. CDR3 amino acids: CASSLPRLAGVDEQYF. In nucleotides, the CDR3 is TGTGCCAGCAGCCTCCCCCGACTAGCGGGAGTCGATGAGCAGTACTTC.

Concerning this clonotype: Germline and junction disagree at one end, which may indicate a read error. V gene TRBV2 combines with J gene TRBJ2-1; D ambiguous. Germline CDR1 SNHLY, CDR2 FYNNEI. The length of the CDR3 is 13 residues. The CDR3 loop reads CASSEGGYNGQFF. The DNA for the CDR3 is TGTGCCAGCAGTGAGGGTGGCTACAATGGGCAGTTCTTC.

The chain combines TRBV20-1 with TRBJ1-1, with D unresolved. The V gene's germline CDR1 is DFQATT and CDR2 SNEGSKA (reference sequence). The CDR3 runs to 13 residues. Trimming pared 0 bases from V and 7 bases from J, leaving 12 bases between. The CDR3 loop is CSARDMGYGEAFF. CDR3 sequence (DNA): TGCAGTGCTAGAGATATGGGGTACGGTGAAGCTTTCTTT.

The chain recombines TRBV2 with TRBJ1-3, with D perhaps matching TRBD1 (5 bases). Germline assignment: CDR1 SNHLY and CDR2 FYNNEI. Between the trimmed V and J ends, which lost 6 bases and 2 bases, there was a span of 11 bases. The CDR3 runs 14 residues. CDR3 protein: CASRGGTTGNTIYF. The CDR3 region has the DNA TGTGCCAGCAGAGGCGGGACCACTGGAAACACCATATATTTT.

The chain couples TRBV7-2 to TRBJ2-1, with TRBD1 matching over 7 bases. J gave up 6 bases and V 5 bases, and 7 bases lay outside the gene matches. CDR1 SGHTA and CDR2 FQGNSA come from the germline V gene. The CDR3 is 14 residues long. In nucleotides, the CDR3 is TGTGCCAGCAGCGTAGTCTACAGGGGCAATGAGCAGTTCTTC. It translates to CASSVVYRGNEQFF.

The chain joins TRBV20-1 to TRBJ1-2; D not resolved. The ends were cut back, 6 bases at V and 4 bases at J, with 12 bases in the middle. The CDR3 loop spans 12 amino acids. Germline-derived CDR1 and CDR2 are DFQATT and SNEGSKA (reference sequence). CDR3 sequence (DNA): TGCAGTGCCGCCCCATGGCCCTATGGCTACACCTTC. Its translation: CSAAPWPYGYTF.

The chain combines TRBV3-1 with TRBJ2-2; 8 nucleotides match TRBD2. After removal of 0 bases from V and 4 bases from J, the junction contained 10 bases not matched to a gene. This CDR3 region has 18 residues. Germline V CDR1 and CDR2: LGHDT, YNNKEL (reference sequence). In DNA form, the CDR3 reads TGTGCCAGCAGCCAAGACAGGACTAGCCTTACGAGCACCGGGGAGCTGTTTTTT. This codes for CASSQDRTSLTSTGELFF. The full variable domain, its missing parts supplied by reference TRBV3-1 and TRBJ2-2, is DTAVSQTPKYLVTQMGNDKSIKCEQNLGHDTMYWYKQDSKKFLKIMFSYNNKELIINETVPNRFSPKSPDKAHLNLHINSLELGDSAVYFCASSQDRTSLTSTGELFFGEGSRLTVL.

The chain carries TRBV7-8 and TRBJ2-6; D tentatively fits TRBD1 or TRBD2 (5 bases each). The CDR3 loop spans 15 amino acids. Germline values: CDR1 SGHVS, CDR2 FQNEAQ. V was pared by 7 bases and J by 3 bases, with 13 bases between. CDR3 region: CASNHMGVGANVLTF. CDR3 DNA: TGTGCCAGCAACCATATGGGGGTTGGGGCCAACGTCCTGACTTTC.

The CDR3 sequence: CASSLRGRGTDTQYF. CDR3 nucleotide sequence: TGTGCCAGCAGCTTGAGGGGTCGGGGCACAGATACGCAGTATTTT. The chain recombines TRBV7-2 with TRBJ2-3; either TRBD1 or TRBD2 may supply D (5 bases each). Germline V gene data show CDR1 as SGHTA and CDR2 as FQGNSA. CDR3 length: 15 residues. The V end lost 3 bases, the J end lost 1 base, and 11 bases lay between the germline ends.